Listed below are T cell receptor beta chains from one sample, sequenced in a study of blood T cell repertoires in COVID-19. Libraries were prepared by immunoSEQ multiplex PCR; TCRdb keeps only in-frame clonotypes and omits some of them. Of about 150,000 clones detected, 75% to 90% appear once; the ten largest clones hold over 4%. Sample: PBMCs or T cells enriched from blood (not recorded which). The receptors here all came from a man between 65 and 85 years old who had been exposed to COVID-19. Each CDR3 is given with its conserved first and last residue. Fields, in order: clone size, D gene, V gene, J gene, CDR3 DNA, CDR3 protein. D genes are given only for firm matches. Only part of the rows carry a size: once, few, many, or a class if the clone is expanded.

-	-	TRBV6-2/TRBV6-3	TRBJ1-5	TGTGCCAGCAGTACCCAGCAGGGTCAGCCCCAGCATTTT	CASSTQQGQPQHF
-	TRBD1	TRBV19	TRBJ1-6	TGTGCCAGTAGTAGTCTCTCCGGGACAGACAATTCACCCCTCCACTTT	CASSSLSGTDNSPLHF
-	-	TRBV19	TRBJ2-2	TGTGCCAGTAGTTATCAGGGTGACACCGGGGAGCTGTTTTTT	CASSYQGDTGELFF
-	-	TRBV28	TRBJ1-3	TGTGCCAGCAGTGTCCTACAGGGTTCCGGAAACACCATATATTTT	CASSVLQGSGNTIYF
-	-	TRBV28	TRBJ2-3	TGTGCCAGCAGTTCCCCTGGAACTAGTTCCTTCACAGATACGCAGTATTTT	CASSSPGTSSFTDTQYF
-	TRBD2	TRBV5-8	TRBJ2-5	TGTGCCAGCAGCTTGTTACTAGCGGAGACCCAGTACTTC	CASSLLLAETQYF
-	-	TRBV7-2	TRBJ2-5	TGTGCCAGCAGCTTAACGGGCGGGGTTGTGGCAGAGACCCAGTACTTC	CASSLTGGVVAETQYF
many	TRBD1	TRBV5-1	TRBJ1-3	TGCGCCAGCAGCTTGGCCGGGACAGCCGGAAACACCATATATTTT	CASSLAGTAGNTIYF
-	TRBD2	TRBV6-1	TRBJ2-3	TGTGCCAGCAGTGAAGAGGGATGGCGGGGGGCGAGCACAGATACGCAGTATTTT	CASSEEGWRGASTDTQYF
-	-	TRBV5-1	TRBJ2-2	TGCGCCAGCAGCTTTAAGAATACGGGGGACACCGGGGAGCTGTTTTTT	CASSFKNTGDTGELFF
-	TRBD2	TRBV6-2/TRBV6-3	TRBJ2-5	TGTGCCAGCAGCTTTGGACTAGCGGGGTTGGAGACCCAGTACTTC	CASSFGLAGLETQYF
few	TRBD1	TRBV15	TRBJ1-2	TGTGCCACCAGCGGGGGGACAGGACTCTTCAGGGGTGGCTACACCTTC	CATSGGTGLFRGGYTF
-	-	TRBV14	TRBJ2-1	TGTGCCAGCAGCCCGAGAGCGGCCCCCGTCCCGGAGCAGTTCTTC	CASSPRAAPVPEQFF
-	TRBD1	TRBV4-3	TRBJ1-2	TGCGCCAGCAGCTTCGAGGGGGCTCTCGACTATGGCTACACCTTC	CASSFEGALDYGYTF
-	TRBD2	TRBV3-1/TRBV3-2	TRBJ2-1	TGTGCCAGCAGCGCGCGGGGGAACTCCTACAATGAGCAGTTCTTC	CASSARGNSYNEQFF
-	-	TRBV7-2	TRBJ2-4	TGTGCCAGCAGCTTATCAAGACATACCAAAAACATTCAGTACTTC	CASSLSRHTKNIQYF
-	-	TRBV9	TRBJ1-2	TGTGCCAGCAGCGTAGGAACAGGGTCCTATGGCTACACCTTC	CASSVGTGSYGYTF
-	TRBD2	TRBV10-1	TRBJ2-1	TGCGCCAGCAGTGAGTCCTGGGGTAGCGGGGGGTACAATGAGCAGTTCTTC	CASSESWGSGGYNEQFF
-	TRBD1	TRBV20-1	TRBJ2-5	TGCAGTGCTAGTCAGGGGGCAAAAGAGACCCAGTACTTC	CSASQGAKETQYF
-	TRBD1	TRBV19	TRBJ1-2	TGTGCCAGCCGCGACAGGGGAGCTGGCTACACCTTC	CASRDRGAGYTF
few	-	TRBV5-1	TRBJ1-2	TGCGCCAGCAGCTTGGTTGAGGGTGGCTACACCTTC	CASSLVEGGYTF
-	-	TRBV7-2	TRBJ1-4	TGTGCCAGCAGCCTGGGGCCTACAGTTGAAAAACTGTTTTTT	CASSLGPTVEKLFF
-	-	TRBV19	TRBJ1-5	TGTGCCAGTAGTATTGCAGGGTACAATCAGCCCCAGCATTTT	CASSIAGYNQPQHF
-	-	TRBV5-1	TRBJ1-1	TGCGCCAGCAGCTTACAGGGAATCGGGAACACTGAAGCTTTCTTT	CASSLQGIGNTEAFF
-	-	TRBV28	TRBJ2-5	TGTGCCAGCAGTTCCACCGTGGGACATTTCCAAGAGACCCAGTACTTC	CASSSTVGHFQETQYF
-	TRBD1	TRBV4-1	TRBJ1-2	TGCGCCAGCAGCCAACTAGGGGGACAGGGGAACTATGGCTACACCTTC	CASSQLGGQGNYGYTF
-	-	TRBV11-3	TRBJ2-5	TGTGCCAGCAGCTTCTCCGAGCGGGAGACCCAGTACTTC	CASSFSERETQYF
-	-	TRBV4-1	TRBJ2-3	TGCGCCAGCAGCCGATATGGCGGGTCAGATACGCAGTATTTT	CASSRYGGSDTQYF
-	-	TRBV28	TRBJ2-2	TGTGCCAGCAGTTTATGGGGAAGGGGGTACACCGGGGAGCTGTTTTTT	CASSLWGRGYTGELFF
-	-	TRBV6-5	TRBJ1-5	TGTGCCAGCAGCTCACAAGCGAATCAGCCCCAGCATTTT	CASSSQANQPQHF
-	-	TRBV6-4	TRBJ2-2	TGTGCCACCGCCGGTCGGGACACCGGGGAGCTGTTTTTT	CATAGRDTGELFF
-	TRBD1	TRBV25-1	TRBJ1-2	TGTGCTGCCAAGGGGGCCGTGAGCTATGGCTACACCTTC	CAAKGAVSYGYTF
-	-	TRBV12-3/TRBV12-4	TRBJ2-7	TGTGCCAGCAGTTTAGGGGCAGGTGGGGAGCAGTACTTC	CASSLGAGGEQYF
-	-	TRBV28	TRBJ1-2	TGTGCCACCAAGGGGTTTGGCGATGGCTACACCTTC	CATKGFGDGYTF
-	-	TRBV2	TRBJ2-7	TGTGCCAGCAGTGGTAACTTCGGGGGCTACGAGCAGTACTTC	CASSGNFGGYEQYF
-	-	TRBV3-1/TRBV3-2	TRBJ1-1	TGTGCCAGCAGCCAAGGTATACAGCCGAACACTGAAGCTTTCTTT	CASSQGIQPNTEAFF
-	-	TRBV11-3	TRBJ2-1	TGTGCCAGCAGCCCCACAGGAGTTGAGCAGTTCTTC	CASSPTGVEQFF
-	TRBD1	TRBV19	TRBJ1-5	TGTGCCAGTAGTATAAATCAGGGGGGAAGCAATCAGCCCCAGCATTTT	CASSINQGGSNQPQHF
-	TRBD1	TRBV6-5	TRBJ2-7	TGTGCCAGCAGTTACTCGAGTCCGGGACAGACCTACGAGCAGTACTTC	CASSYSSPGQTYEQYF
few	-	TRBV10-3	TRBJ1-1	TGTGCCATCAGTGCGGGGCGGGAAAAGAGGACTGAAGCTTTCTTT	CAISAGREKRTEAFF
-	-	TRBV28	TRBJ1-6	TGTGCCAGCAGGGCAGGGGTATCACCCCTCCACTTT	CASRAGVSPLHF
-	TRBD2	TRBV7-9	TRBJ2-1	TGTGCCAGCAGCTTTCCTAGCGGGGGAACTGAGCAGTTCTTC	CASSFPSGGTEQFF
few	-	TRBV23-1	TRBJ1-6	TGCGCCAGCAGTCCCGAGGAAGGTGGCAACTCACCCCTCCACTTT	CASSPEEGGNSPLHF
-	-	TRBV28	TRBJ1-5	TGTGCCAGCAGTTCCCCTCCGGGGCAGCCCCAGCATTTT	CASSSPPGQPQHF
few	-	TRBV19	TRBJ2-3	TGTGCCAGTAGTATTCGGGTTAGGAGGTCGGATACGCAGTATTTT	CASSIRVRRSDTQYF
few	-	TRBV7-2	TRBJ1-1	TGTGCCAGCAGCCCCGGGGACACGGGGGGGAGGGGGTACACTGAAGCTTTCTTT	CASSPGDTGGRGYTEAFF